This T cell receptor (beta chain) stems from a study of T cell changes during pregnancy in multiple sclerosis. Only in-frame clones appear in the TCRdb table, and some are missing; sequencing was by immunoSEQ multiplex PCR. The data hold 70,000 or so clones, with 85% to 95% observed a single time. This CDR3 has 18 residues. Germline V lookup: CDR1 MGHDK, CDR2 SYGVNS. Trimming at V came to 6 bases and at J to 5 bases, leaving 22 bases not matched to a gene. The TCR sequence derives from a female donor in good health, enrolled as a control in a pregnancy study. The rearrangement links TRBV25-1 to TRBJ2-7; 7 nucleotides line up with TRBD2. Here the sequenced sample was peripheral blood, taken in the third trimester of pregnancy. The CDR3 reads CASSGYGSGGYSLNEQYF. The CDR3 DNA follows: TGTGCCAGCAGCGGATATGGTTCGGGGGGTTATTCGTTAAACGAGCAGTACTTC.